What follows are 14 T cell receptor beta chains derived from one specimen sequenced in a study of T cell clones after liver transplantation. Sequenced by immunoSEQ multiplex PCR; TCRdb stores in-frame clones only, minus some. The sample has more than 100,000 clones, about 88% seen once. Sequenced material: CD4+ T cells from blood, taken about 50 months after liver transplant. The receptors derive from a human patient who received a liver transplant. Some T cells may possibly be graft donor cells.

V gene TRBV5-1 combines with J gene TRBJ2-7; the match to TRBD1 covers 9 bases. The germline V gene encodes CDR1 SGHRS and CDR2 YFSETQ. The J segment lost 3 bases and the V segment lost 4 bases, leaving 2 bases of the junction unmatched. The CDR3 runs 13 residues. CDR3 amino acids: CASSRDRVYEQYF. In DNA, the CDR3 is TGCGCCAGCAGCCGGGACAGGGTCTACGAGCAGTACTTC.

The rearrangement links TRBV7-9 to TRBJ1-2; 11 bases are a match to TRBD1. The CDR3 is 17 residues long. Germline trimming cut 4 bases from V and 4 bases from J; bases unmatched to any gene: 11. CDR1 is SEHNR, CDR2 FQNEAQ, per germline (reference sequence). CDR3 protein: CASSSGLGGTGGYGYTF. CDR3 DNA: TGTGCCAGCAGCTCAGGCTTAGGCGGGACAGGGGGCTATGGCTACACCTTC.

V gene TRBV28 combines with J gene TRBJ2-7, with 7 positions matching TRBD2. With V trimmed by 5 bases and J by 4 bases, 14 bases remained unmatched. The germline CDR1 and CDR2 sequences are MDHEN and SYDVKM. The CDR3 totals 16 residues. The CDR3 region has the DNA TGTGCCAGCAGTGCCCCCCGGGGCGGGAGAGGGTACGAGCAGTACTTC. Translation gives CASSAPRGGRGYEQYF.

The rearrangement joins TRBV7-7 to TRBJ2-2; TRBD2 matches at 7 bases. With V trimmed by 4 bases and J by 2 bases, 7 bases remained unmatched. Germline assignment: CDR1 SSHAT and CDR2 FNYEAQ (reference sequence). The length of the CDR3 is 16 residues. The CDR3 bases are TGTGCCAGCAGCTCCGGGCAGCGGGGAAACACCGGGGAGCTGTTTTTT. Its translation is CASSSGQRGNTGELFF.

The V and J genes are TRBV6-6 and TRBJ1-2; 10 positions match TRBD1. Unmatched junction bases numbered 6, after V lost 6 bases and J lost 2 bases. The V gene's germline CDR1 is MNHNY and CDR2 SVGAGI (reference sequence). The CDR3 runs 15 residues. Here the CDR3 reads CASSPGQGSNYGYTF. DNA of the CDR3: TGTGCCAGCAGCCCGGGACAGGGGTCGAACTATGGCTACACCTTC.

The sample holds a few counts of this clone. DNA for the CDR3: TGTGCCAGCAGCCTAGACAGGGCGTCTTTAGGCTACACCTTC. This gives the protein CASSLDRASLGYTF. The chain joins TRBV7-2 to TRBJ1-2; TRBD1 matches 7 bases. The CDR3 has 14 residues. The V gene's germline CDR1 is SGHTA and CDR2 FQGNSA. V lost 5 bases, J lost 8 bases, and 11 bases stayed unmatched.

V gene TRBV15 combines with J gene TRBJ2-7, with D hard to call. This CDR3 has 15 residues. Looked up from germline, CDR1 is LNHNV and CDR2 is YYDKDF (reference sequence). V lost 0 bases and J 2 bases, leaving 11 bases between the germline ends. CDR3 residues: CATSRDLARTYEQYF. CDR3 nucleotide sequence: TGTGCCACCAGCAGAGATCTGGCCAGAACCTACGAGCAGTACTTC.

The chain combines TRBV5-1 with TRBJ2-1; D tentatively reads TRBD1 or TRBD2 (8 bases each). Trimming pared 2 bases from V and 3 bases from J, leaving 24 bases between. This CDR3 region has 19 residues. Germline V gene data show CDR1 as SGHRS and CDR2 as YFSETQ. In DNA, the CDR3 is TGCGCCAGCAGCTTACCAGGGGGCGATTTACTAGCGGACTACAATGAGCAGTTCTTC. Translating gives CASSLPGGDLLADYNEQFF.

The rearrangement uses TRBV28 and TRBJ1-2; possible D gene TRBD1, 5 bases. V shed 6 bases and J shed 2 bases, with 16 bases lying between them. CDR3 length: 15 amino acids. The germline gives CDR1 MDHEN, CDR2 SYDVKM. The CDR3 nucleotides are TGTGCCAGCAGCCGGGCCGAGGCAGGGAACTATGGCTACACCTTC. Translated: CASSRAEAGNYGYTF.

The gene calls are TRBV29-1 and TRBJ1-1; D not resolved. Germline V lookup: CDR1 SQVTM, CDR2 ANQGSEA. The CDR3 runs 11 residues. The germline V and J ends were trimmed by 4 bases and 1 base, with 4 bases remaining between them. Here the CDR3 reads CSVVGNTEAFF. Here the CDR3 DNA reads TGCAGCGTTGTTGGGAACACTGAAGCTTTCTTT.

The V call is TRBV6-1, the J call TRBJ1-1; no clear D. V lost 2 bases, J lost 1 base, and 8 bases lay in between. The CDR3 totals 14 residues. Germline assignment: CDR1 MNHNS and CDR2 SASEGT. DNA of the CDR3: TGTGCCAGCAGTGAACGTTGGGCGAACACTGAAGCTTTCTTT. This sequence encodes CASSERWANTEAFF.

V gene TRBV4-2 combines with J gene TRBJ1-1; 7 bases are shared with TRBD1. The V and J ends lost 0 bases and 5 bases, in that order; junction bases with no gene match: 6. The CDR3 is 15 amino acids. The V gene's germline CDR1 is LGHNA and CDR2 YNFKEQ. Here the CDR3 DNA reads TGTGCCAGCAGCCAAGATCCAGGGGGATATACTGAAGCTTTCTTT. Protein sequence: CASSQDPGGYTEAFF.

Only a few counts were recorded for this clone. The gene calls are TRBV7-2 and TRBJ1-1; a weak D match, TRBD1 (5 bases). The CDR3 has 15 amino acids. Germline loops: CDR1 SGHTA, CDR2 FQGNSA. Trimming took 3 bases from V and 4 from J, leaving 15 bases between them. CDR3 nucleotides: TGTGCCAGCAGCTTGTCGGGCAGGGATAGCACTGAAGCTTTCTTT. It translates to CASSLSGRDSTEAFF. The variable domain in full, completed from reference TRBV7-2 and TRBJ1-1, reads GAGVSQSPSNKVTEKGKDVELRCDPISGHTALYWYRQSLGQGLEFLIYFQGNSAPDKSGLPSDRFSAERTGGSVSTLTIQRTQQEDSAVYLCASSLSGRDSTEAFFGQGTRLTVV.

The CDR3 DNA is TGTGCCAGCAGCCTATCCTTGGGGGGCACCATATATTTT. This codes for CASSLSLGGTIYF. The genes are TRBV7-9 and TRBJ1-3; a possible D gene is TRBD1 (5 bases). The ends were cut back, 5 bases at V and 9 bases at J, with 14 bases in the middle. This CDR3 is 13 amino acids long. In germline, CDR1 is SEHNR, CDR2 FQNEAQ (reference sequence).